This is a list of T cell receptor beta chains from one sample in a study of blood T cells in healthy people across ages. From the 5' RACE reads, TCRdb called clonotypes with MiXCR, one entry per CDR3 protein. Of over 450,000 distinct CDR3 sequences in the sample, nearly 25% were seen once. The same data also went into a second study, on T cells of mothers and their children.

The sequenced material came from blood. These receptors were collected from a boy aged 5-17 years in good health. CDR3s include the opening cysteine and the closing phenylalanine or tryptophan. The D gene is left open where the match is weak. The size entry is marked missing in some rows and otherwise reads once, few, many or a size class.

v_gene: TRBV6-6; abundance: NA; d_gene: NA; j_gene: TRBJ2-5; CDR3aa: CASSYPFSVQPETQYF; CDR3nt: TGTGCCAGCAGTTACCCCTTTAGTGTCCAACCGGAGACCCAGTACTTC
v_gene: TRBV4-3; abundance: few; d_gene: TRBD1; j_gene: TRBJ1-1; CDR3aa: CASSHGTGSGAEAFF; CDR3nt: TGCGCCAGCAGCCACGGGACAGGGTCTGGCGCTGAAGCTTTCTTT
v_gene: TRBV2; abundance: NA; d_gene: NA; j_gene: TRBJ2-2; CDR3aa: CATRAGANTGELFF; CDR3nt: TGTGCCACCCGGGCAGGGGCAAACACCGGGGAGCTGTTTTTT
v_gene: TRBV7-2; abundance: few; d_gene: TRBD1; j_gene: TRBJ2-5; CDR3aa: CASSPKQGPPLETQYF; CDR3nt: TGTGCCAGCAGCCCGAAACAGGGGCCACCGTTAGAGACCCAGTACTTC
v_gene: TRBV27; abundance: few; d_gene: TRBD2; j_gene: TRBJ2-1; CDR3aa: CASTHPGLAVNEQFF; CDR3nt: TGTGCCAGCACTCACCCGGGACTAGCGGTTAATGAGCAGTTCTTC
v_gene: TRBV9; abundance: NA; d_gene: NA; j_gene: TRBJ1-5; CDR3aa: CASSVSGDSNQPQHF; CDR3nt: TGTGCCAGCAGCGTATCAGGGGATAGCAATCAGCCCCAGCATTTT
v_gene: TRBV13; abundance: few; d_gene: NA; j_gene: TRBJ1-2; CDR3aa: CASSIQGNYGYTF; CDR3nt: TGTGCCAGCAGTATACAGGGAAACTATGGCTACACCTTC
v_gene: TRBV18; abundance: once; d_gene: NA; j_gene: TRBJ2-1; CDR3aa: CASSPSGLYRGNEQFF; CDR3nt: TGTGCCAGCTCACCAAGCGGATTGTATAGGGGCAATGAGCAGTTCTTC
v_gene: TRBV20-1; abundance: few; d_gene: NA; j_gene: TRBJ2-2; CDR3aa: CSAPAGGELFF; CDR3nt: TGCAGCGCACCGGCGGGCGGGGAGCTGTTTTTT
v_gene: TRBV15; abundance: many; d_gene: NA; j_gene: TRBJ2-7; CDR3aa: CATSRVGGGAYEQYF; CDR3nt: TGTGCCACCAGCAGAGTAGGGGGGGGGGCCTACGAGCAGTACTTC
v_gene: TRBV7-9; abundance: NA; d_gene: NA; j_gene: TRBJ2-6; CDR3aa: CASSWAGEDSGANVLTF; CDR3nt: TGTGCCAGCAGCTGGGCAGGGGAGGACTCTGGGGCCAACGTCCTGACTTTC
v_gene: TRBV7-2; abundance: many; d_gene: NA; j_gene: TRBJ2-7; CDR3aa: CASSLGRGTYEQYF; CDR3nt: TGTGCCAGCAGCTTAGGGCGGGGAACCTACGAGCAGTACTTC
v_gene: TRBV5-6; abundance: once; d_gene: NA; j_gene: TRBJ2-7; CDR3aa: CAGSLSRQGYEQYF; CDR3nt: TGTGCCGGCAGCTTGTCCCGGCAGGGCTACGAGCAGTACTTC
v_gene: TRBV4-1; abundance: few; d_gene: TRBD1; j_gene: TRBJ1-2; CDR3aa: CASSQEGQGIYGYTF; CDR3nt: TGCGCCAGCAGCCAAGAGGGACAGGGAATATATGGCTACACCTTC
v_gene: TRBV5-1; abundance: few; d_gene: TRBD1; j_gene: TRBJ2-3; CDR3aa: CASRRQGFSTDTQYF; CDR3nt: TGCGCCAGCAGGCGACAGGGGTTCAGCACAGATACGCAGTATTTT
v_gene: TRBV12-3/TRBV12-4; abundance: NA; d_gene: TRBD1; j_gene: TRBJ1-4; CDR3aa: CASSDRGANEKLFF; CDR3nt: TGTGCCAGCAGTGACAGGGGAGCTAATGAAAAACTGTTTTTT
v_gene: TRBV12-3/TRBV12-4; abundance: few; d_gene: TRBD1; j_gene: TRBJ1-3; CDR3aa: CASSPKDRISGNTIYF; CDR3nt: TGTGCCAGCAGTCCGAAGGACAGGATCTCTGGAAACACCATATATTTT
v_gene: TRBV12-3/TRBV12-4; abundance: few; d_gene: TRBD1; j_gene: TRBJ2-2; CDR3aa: CASTANPGTGGSGELFF; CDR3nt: TGCGCCAGCACCGCCAACCCCGGGACAGGGGGCAGCGGGGAGCTGTTTTTT
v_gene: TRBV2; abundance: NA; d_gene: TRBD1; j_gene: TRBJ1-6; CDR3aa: CASSAGTGFSPLHF; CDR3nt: TGTGCCAGCAGTGCCGGGACAGGGTTTTCCCCCCTCCACTTT
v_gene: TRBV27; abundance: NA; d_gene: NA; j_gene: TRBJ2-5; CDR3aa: CASSFWWSPAETQYF; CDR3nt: TGTGCCAGCAGTTTTTGGTGGTCCCCAGCGGAGACCCAGTACTTC
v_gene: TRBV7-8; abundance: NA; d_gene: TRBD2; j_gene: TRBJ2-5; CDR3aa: CASSLSGGLVQETQYF; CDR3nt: TGTGCCAGCAGCTTAAGCGGGGGATTGGTCCAAGAGACCCAGTACTTC
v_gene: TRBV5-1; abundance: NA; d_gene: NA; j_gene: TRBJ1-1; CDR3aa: CASSWGERAFF; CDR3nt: TGCGCCAGCAGCTGGGGGGAGCGAGCTTTCTTT
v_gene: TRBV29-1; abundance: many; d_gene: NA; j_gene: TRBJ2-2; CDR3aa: CSVRSQAGTGELFF; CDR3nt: TGCAGCGTAAGGTCCCAAGCTGGGACCGGGGAGCTGTTTTTT
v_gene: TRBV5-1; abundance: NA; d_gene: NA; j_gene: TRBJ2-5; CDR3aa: CASSPDQEFRYF; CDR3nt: TGCGCCAGCAGCCCCGATCAGGAGTTCCGGTACTTC
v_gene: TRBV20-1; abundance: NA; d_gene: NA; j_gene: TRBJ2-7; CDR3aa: CSATPPGRAGVYEQYF; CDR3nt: TGCAGTGCTACCCCCCCGGGACGCGCTGGGGTCTACGAGCAGTACTTC
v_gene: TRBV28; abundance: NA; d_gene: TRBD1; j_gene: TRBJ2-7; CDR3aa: CASSRPPGTVGQYF; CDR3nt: TGTGCCAGCAGTCGGCCACCTGGGACAGTCGGGCAGTACTTC
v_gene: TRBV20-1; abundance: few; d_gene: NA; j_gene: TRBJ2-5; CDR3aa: CSARQDGGLQYF; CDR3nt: TGCAGTGCTAGACAGGACGGGGGACTGCAGTACTTC
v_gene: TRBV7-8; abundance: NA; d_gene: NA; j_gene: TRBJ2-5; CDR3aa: CASSLGPPGRHQETQYF; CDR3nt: TGTGCCAGCAGCTTAGGACCGCCAGGGAGGCATCAAGAGACCCAGTACTTC
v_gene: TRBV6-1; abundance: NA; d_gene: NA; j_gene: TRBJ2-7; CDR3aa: CASSEEGRMFYEQYF; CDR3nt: TGTGCCAGCAGTGAGGAGGGACGTATGTTTTACGAGCAGTACTTC
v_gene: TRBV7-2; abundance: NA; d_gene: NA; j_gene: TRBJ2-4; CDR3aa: CASSLEGAPAKNIQYF; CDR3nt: TGTGCCAGCAGCTTAGAGGGAGCGCCGGCCAAAAACATTCAGTACTTC
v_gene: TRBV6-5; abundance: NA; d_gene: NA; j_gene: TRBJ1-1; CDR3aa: CASSYVNRVNTEAFF; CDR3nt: TGTGCCAGCAGTTACGTTAACAGGGTTAACACTGAAGCTTTCTTT
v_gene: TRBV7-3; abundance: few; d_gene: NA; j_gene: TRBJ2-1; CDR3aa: CARNEGWREQFF; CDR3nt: TGTGCCAGGAACGAGGGGTGGCGGGAGCAGTTCTTC
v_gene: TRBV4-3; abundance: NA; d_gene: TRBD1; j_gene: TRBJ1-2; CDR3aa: CASSQDTGGLYGYTF; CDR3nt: TGCGCCAGCAGCCAAGATACAGGGGGCCTCTATGGCTACACCTTC
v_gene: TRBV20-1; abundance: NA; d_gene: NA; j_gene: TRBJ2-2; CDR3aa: CSATETGELFF; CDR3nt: TGCAGTGCTACCGAGACCGGGGAGCTGTTTTTT
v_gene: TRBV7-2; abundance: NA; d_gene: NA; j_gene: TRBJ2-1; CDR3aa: CASSLEVESSEQFF; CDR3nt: TGTGCCAGCAGCTTAGAGGTTGAGTCCAGTGAGCAGTTCTTC
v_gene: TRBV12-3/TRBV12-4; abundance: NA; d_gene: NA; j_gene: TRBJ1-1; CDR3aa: CASSFPRDTGTEAFF; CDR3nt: TGTGCCAGCAGTTTCCCCCGGGATACGGGCACTGAAGCTTTCTTT
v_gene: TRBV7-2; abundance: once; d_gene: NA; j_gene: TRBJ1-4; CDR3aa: CASSLFAQGLNEKLFF; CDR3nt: TGTGCCAGCAGCTTATTCGCCCAGGGGCTTAATGAAAAACTGTTTTTT
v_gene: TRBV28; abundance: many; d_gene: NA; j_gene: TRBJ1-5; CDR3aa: CASSSGTFKSNQPQHF; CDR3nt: TGTGCCAGCAGTTCTGGGACTTTTAAAAGCAATCAGCCCCAGCATTTT
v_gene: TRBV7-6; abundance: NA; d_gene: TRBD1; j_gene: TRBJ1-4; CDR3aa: CASSLNRGLGVEKLFF; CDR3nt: TGTGCCAGCAGCCTTAACAGGGGTTTGGGGGTTGAAAAACTGTTTTTT
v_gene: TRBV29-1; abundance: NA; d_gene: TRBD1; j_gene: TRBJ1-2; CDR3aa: CSVGGQANYGYTF; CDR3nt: TGCAGCGTTGGTGGACAGGCTAACTATGGCTACACCTTC
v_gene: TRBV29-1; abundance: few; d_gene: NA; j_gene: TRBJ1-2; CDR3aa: CSVVRPGPGNYGYTF; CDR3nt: TGCAGCGTTGTCCGACCAGGGCCGGGTAACTATGGCTACACCTTC
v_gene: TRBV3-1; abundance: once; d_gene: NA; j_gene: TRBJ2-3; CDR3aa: CASVGLGTDTQYF; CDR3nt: TGTGCCAGCGTAGGACTTGGCACAGATACGCAGTATTTT
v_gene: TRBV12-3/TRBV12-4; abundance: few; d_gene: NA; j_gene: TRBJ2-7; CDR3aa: CASSLGSEYEQYF; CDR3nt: TGTGCCAGCAGTTTGGGCTCTGAGTACGAGCAGTACTTC